This TCR beta chain was identified during a study of early T cells in non-severe SARS-CoV-2 infection (dated by TCRdb to the early 2020s). General notes on the study: Bulk RNA from unsorted whole blood was used for TCR sequencing, so alpha and beta chains could not be paired.

About this clonotype: The specificity of this receptor is unknown. Base qualities are not recorded, but no much larger clone differs from it by a single base.

Results the study describes overall, beyond this receptor: VDJdb matching was skewed toward anti-spike CD8 responses and likely underestimated virus-specific expansions by missing private and CD4 specificities.

CDR1 and CDR2 were assigned from the germline V gene as MDHEN and SYDVKM. A distance of 13 bases separates the germline ends of V and J, which lose 4 bases and 3 bases respectively. The CDR3 covers 14 residues, taking in both the cysteine and the phenylalanine. The DNA shown is the 42-base CDR3, in frame from base 1. A case-control design nested within a healthcare worker cohort in London, UK, was used, with weekly nasopharyngeal swab PCR tests and blood sampling performed. Healthcare workers were recruited between 23 and 31 March 2020, during the week of the UK lockdown, and were followed weekly for up to roughly 15 weeks. Libraries came from 5' RACE. This sample was sequenced with a NextSeq 500. Unique molecular identifiers were attached to individual cDNA molecules in the TCR library protocol so that sequencing error and PCR bias could be corrected. TCR alpha and beta chains were both sequenced, and the abundances of alpha and beta sequences in each sample were closely correlated with each other. Under the source paper's analysis protocol: Decombinator V4 was used to annotate TCR sequences for V gene, J gene and CDR3. TCRs were defined as expanded if a significant change between any two time points was detected under a Poisson model with p below 0.0001. Abundances of TCRs were expressed as counts per million after normalisation to the total number of TCRs sequenced in each sample. TRAV1-2 paired with TRAJ12, TRAJ20 or TRAJ33 defined MAIT TCRs, while TRAV10 paired with TRAJ18 defined iNKT TCRs. VDJdb, accessed 1 November 2021, was searched for CMV, EBV and SARS-CoV-2 annotated TCRs, with TCRs annotated for multiple antigens excluded. Using fastp trimming at Q25 and MiXCR clonotype assembly, TCRdb reanalyzed the public sequencing data and kept in-frame beta chains. Rows matching on CDR3 protein sequence are summarized as one entry with the most common DNA and genes. These V and J calls rely on TCRdb rather than the paper's analysis. This sample has about 94,000 distinct CDR3 sequences in its table, and 13% of those were observed once. The ten most abundant clones make up around 2.4% of the sample.

The chain uses TRBV28 and TRBJ2-7; TRBD2 might be the D gene, on 6 matching bases. The sample consisted of whole blood. This clonotype was obtained from an adult who was a healthcare worker with PCR-confirmed SARS-CoV-2 infection or an uninfected control (not recorded which). The sequenced DNA: TGTGCCAGCAGTTCCGCGGAGGGGCGCTACGAGCAGTACTTC. The encoded protein is CASSSAEGRYEQYF.